This T cell receptor beta chain comes out of a study of beta chain features in type 1 diabetes. Study-level findings and limits: HLA influence on TCRB rearrangement stayed unresolved here.

As concerns this clone: The target antigen is unknown.

The isolated RNA, all of it, was reverse transcribed, so expressed TCRB transcripts were what got sequenced. Repertoires were generated with immunoSEQ multiplex PCR, while TCRdb's copy carries only in-frame clones and drops some. The sample holds 350,000 to 400,000 clones, around 15% seen once. The germline gives CDR1 GTSNPN, CDR2 SVGIG (reference sequence). V lost 7 bases and J lost 2; bases outside the gene matches: 3. The CDR3 loop spans 13 amino acids. The chain uses TRBV30 and TRBJ2-3; 10 bases agree with TRBD2. The sequenced sample consisted of naive CD4+ T cells from blood. The clonotype was recovered from a woman aged 18-30 years in good health. CDR3 DNA sequence: TGTGCCTCTAGCGGGAGACCCACAGATACGCAGTATTTT. Translating it yields CASSGRPTDTQYF.